This T cell receptor (beta chain) is from a study of blood T cell repertoires in COVID-19 (dated by TCRdb to the early 2020s). Study-wide context: Samples covering the acute and convalescent phases of COVID-19 were provided by collaborators in the United States, Italy and Spain. Samples were obtained from the ongoing ImmuneRACE study (first 160 participants) and from about 1,300 subjects provided by 6 global collaborators. The sample metadata nearly always contained a de-identified subject ID, COVID-19 status, age in years and sex. HLA class I and class II types, where available, came from metadata supplied by the sample provider rather than from assay-based typing. The dataset comprised deeply sampled blood TCRbeta repertoires from subjects exposed to, actively infected with, or recovered from COVID-19. The prospective study material was composed of cDNA or gDNA derived from T cells, B-cell-depleted T cells, or PBMCs. The repertoires were made available in a free public database intended to serve as a resource for research on the immune response to SARS-CoV-2. General findings and caveats noted by the study authors: Clinical and demographic metadata were provided uncurated, with the amount varying by source and participant.

Participants in the prospective study were enrolled through a virtual design, were aged about 18 to 90 years, and lived in some 24 United States geographic areas. In the prospective study, participants were assigned to cohorts based on the clinical history participants reported in a screening survey and a study questionnaire. ImmuneRACE Cohort 3 recovered participants were defined by two consecutive negative NP/OP PCR tests, healthcare professional clearance, or symptom resolution. Each participant in the prospective study had whole blood, serum and a nasopharyngeal or oropharyngeal swab collected by mobile phlebotomists. Over an approximately 2-month period, participants in the prospective study had the option of providing additional blood draws and questionnaires. Before DNA extraction, prospective study blood samples were shipped either frozen or at room temperature. A word on this clone: The antigen this receptor binds is unknown. Base-call qualities are not available, and no considerably larger clone is one nucleotide away.

TCRbeta CDR3 regions were amplified from genomic DNA by means of the immunoSEQ Assay, a bias-controlled multiplex PCR. The authors processed their data as follows. The number of nucleated cells in each sample was estimated by amplification of reference gene primers within the assay. To quantify the absolute abundance of each unique TCRbeta CDR3 rearrangement, sequence reads were collapsed and filtered. Productive Simpson clonality was computed per sample as the square root of Simpson's diversity index over productive rearrangements. As stored in TCRdb, this immuneACCESS dataset retains in-frame rearrangements with V and J assigned. A fraction of the clones does not appear; measured against another copy, unresolved V genes explain less than half of the discrepancy, and the remainder lacks a known reason. Clone size and V and J calls were adopted from that table, with D and trimming inferred from the DNA. Present in this sample are 200,000 to 250,000 clones, just under 90% of which were seen just once. The ten largest clones add up to 0.95% to 1.5% of the sample.

Sample: PBMCs or T cells enriched from blood (not recorded which). The TCR was taken from a man aged 25-45 years who had recovered from COVID-19.

Here is the DNA: TGTGCCAGCAGTTTTACCAGGGACATTCAGTACTTC. Its translation is CASSFTRDIQYF. The chain couples TRBV28 to TRBJ2-4; the D gene is perhaps TRBD1, on 5 matching bases. As encoded in the germline V gene, CDR1 is MDHEN while CDR2 is SYDVKM. Taken from cysteine to phenylalanine, the CDR3 has 12 residues. The sequence is cut down to CDR3 DNA, 36 bases in frame from base 1. V is pared back by 3 bases and J by 8 bases, with 8 bases lying between the germline termini.